Given below is one T cell receptor (beta chain) in context. In TCRdb, the 5' RACE reads were re-called with MiXCR into one record per CDR3 protein. There are roughly 58,000 distinct CDR3 sequences in the sample; roughly 12% occur only once, and roughly 10% lies in the top ten. The data derive from a study of early T cells in non-severe SARS-CoV-2 infection. CDR3 length equals 14 residues. The germline gives CDR1 SGHVS, CDR2 FQNEAQ. V was cut by 4 bases and J by 2 bases, with 9 bases left in between. This TCR was recovered from an adult who was a healthcare worker with PCR-confirmed SARS-CoV-2 infection or an uninfected control (not recorded which). The specimen was whole blood. The chain links TRBV7-8 to TRBJ1-3, with no clear D. The CDR3 nucleotides are TGTGCCAGCAGCTCTGGAAGGGCTGGAAACACCATATATTTT. This codes for CASSSGRAGNTIYF.